The 25 T cell receptor beta chains presented below share a single source sample, sequenced in a study of CXCR3-negative and CXCR3-positive naive CD8 T cells. Study results and limitations: More hydrophobic TRB CDR3s occurred in CXCR3-positive than in CXCR3-negative naive cells.

What these receptors recognize is not known. The method, 5' RACE with UMI labels, was used to prepare the TRB cDNA libraries. After re-calling the 5' RACE reads, TCRdb lists one entry per CDR3 protein, DNA absent. The table lists fewer than 140,000 distinct CDR3 sequences, with more than 0.35% in the top ten. The sequenced sample consisted of naive CXCR3+ CD8+ T cells from blood. Subset reported: CD45RO-CCR7+CD27+CD95- naive CD8+ T cells expressing CXCR3 (TNR3+). All receptors come from a human donor in good health. Some clones in this sample may be carry-over from other donors' samples.

The chain uses TRBV10-1 and TRBJ2-1. Germline loops: CDR1 WNHNN, CDR2 SYGVQD (reference sequence). CDR3 length: 12 amino acids. CDR3 protein: CASRSWVMEQFF.

The chain employs TRBV28 and TRBJ2-1; TCRdb proposes TRBD2, but this gene call is untestable without DNA. Germline V gene sequence: CDR1 MDHEN, CDR2 SYDVKM. The CDR3 spans 15 residues. This CDR3 reads CASSLSGGPGDEQFF.

The chain combines TRBV29-1 with TRBJ2-7; lacking DNA, the TRBD1 call made by TCRdb goes unchecked. The V gene's germline CDR1 is SQVTM and CDR2 ANQGSEA. This CDR3 comprises 15 residues. This chain's CDR3 is CSVEQAGGLVYEQYF.

The chain couples TRBV19 to TRBJ2-7; TCRdb indicates TRBD1, and absent DNA this call remains unverified. The CDR3 has 11 amino acids. Germline V lookup: CDR1 LNHDA, CDR2 SQIVND (reference sequence). CDR3 loop: CASTEGVEQYF.

The rearrangement joins TRBV7-9 to TRBJ1-1; TCRdb's D gene call, TRBD1, goes unchecked for lack of DNA. The CDR3 runs 13 residues. Germline CDR1 and CDR2: SEHNR and FQNEAQ (reference sequence). CDR3 region: CASSSPQDRVLSF.

J is TRBJ2-1 and V is TRBV13; the D call from TCRdb, TRBD2, cannot be confirmed without DNA. CDR1 is PRHDT, CDR2 FYEKMQ, per germline (reference sequence). CDR3 size: 13 residues. The CDR3 sequence: CASSGGVNDEQFF.

The rearrangement links TRBV6-6 to TRBJ2-2; the TCRdb call, TRBD2, lacks DNA for checking. The germline V gene has CDR1 MNHNY and CDR2 SVGAGI (reference sequence). This CDR3 is 15 amino acids long. The CDR3 here is CACSLGLPPHGELFF.

The V call is TRBV19, the J call TRBJ2-7. CDR1 and CDR2 from the germline V gene are LNHDA and SQIVND (reference sequence). The CDR3 is 14 residues long. CDR3 protein: CASSFSTSSYEQYF.

The rearrangement links TRBV6-2 or TRBV6-3 to TRBJ2-1. The CDR3 has 16 residues. Germline values: CDR1 MNHEY, CDR2 SVGEGT. CDR3 sequence reads: CASSYSRDSTYNEQFF.

The chain employs TRBV5-1 and TRBJ1-6; as DNA is missing, the TRBD1 call by TCRdb cannot be tested. Germline CDR1 SGHRS, CDR2 YFSETQ. This CDR3 spans 15 amino acids. CDR3 sequence: CASSLGDSSDSPLHF.

The gene calls are TRBV14 and TRBJ2-3. The CDR3 covers 11 residues. Germline V CDR1 and CDR2: SGHDN, FVKESK. CDR3 in amino acids: CASSQADTQYF.

V and J are TRBV4-2 and TRBJ2-2; TCRdb outputs TRBD1, but without DNA this stays unchecked. Germline lookup yields CDR1 LGHNA and CDR2 YNFKEQ. The CDR3 spans 14 residues. The CDR3 region is CASRTGPNTGELFF.

The J gene is TRBJ2-7, the V gene TRBV12-3 or TRBV12-4; TCRdb's D call, TRBD1, is unchecked because there is no DNA. The CDR3 sequence is 12 residues long. CDR3: CASRDGNYEQYF.

The genes are TRBV12-3 or TRBV12-4 and TRBJ2-1; as DNA is missing, the TRBD2 call by TCRdb cannot be tested. This CDR3 contains 15 residues. The CDR3 sequence is CASTASGALGNEQFF.

The J gene is TRBJ2-7, the V gene TRBV6-2 or TRBV6-3; the D call from TCRdb, TRBD2, cannot be confirmed without DNA. Germline CDR1 reads MNHEY; CDR2 reads SVGEGT. The CDR3 has 14 amino acids. The CDR3 sequence is CASDPTGGGYEQYF.

The chain recombines TRBV11-2 with TRBJ2-2; TCRdb's assignment of TRBD1 cannot be checked, as there is no DNA. CDR1 is SGHAT, CDR2 FQNNGV, per germline. CDR3 size: 17 residues. The CDR3 sequence: CASSFPEGGANTGELFF. The variable domain in full, with the rest retrieved from reference TRBV11-2 and TRBJ2-2, is EAGVAQSPRYKIIEKRQSVAFWCNPISGHATLYWYQQILGQGPKLLIQFQNNGVVDDSQLPKDRFSAERLKGVDSTLKIQPAKLEDSAVYLCASSFPEGGANTGELFFGEGSRLTVL.

Here the CDR3 reads CASSFVGRDYEQYF. The chain has TRBV4-1 and TRBJ2-7; TCRdb selects TRBD2, and the lack of DNA leaves this call unchecked. The CDR3 totals 14 residues. Germline V CDR1 and CDR2: MGHRA, YSYEKL.

The chain has TRBV7-9 and TRBJ1-4; TCRdb designates TRBD1, a call that cannot be tested without DNA. The CDR3 runs to 13 residues. CDR1 and CDR2 (germline): SEHNR, FQNEAQ (reference sequence). CDR3: CASSPAGGEKLFF.

This chain uses TRBV7-9 with TRBJ1-3; TCRdb lists TRBD1, though no DNA is available to test this call. The CDR3 has 16 residues. Per germline, CDR1 SEHNR and CDR2 FQNEAQ (reference sequence). CDR3 loop: CASSSSTGSSGNTIYF. Full variable domain (rest looked up from reference TRBV7-9 and TRBJ1-3): DTGVSQNPRHKITKRGQNVTFRCDPISEHNRLYWYRQTLGQGPEFLTYFQNEAQLEKSRLLSDRFSAERPKGSFSTLEIQRTEQGDSAMYLCASSSSTGSSGNTIYFGEGSWLTVV.

The genes are TRBV12-3 or TRBV12-4 and TRBJ1-1; TCRdb lists TRBD1, though no DNA is available to test this call. The CDR3 runs to 13 residues. CDR3 amino acids: CASSPPGGGEAFF.

The chain carries TRBV12-3 or TRBV12-4 and TRBJ2-1; TCRdb names TRBD1, which stays unverified in the absence of DNA. The CDR3 is 16 amino acids. The CDR3 here is CASSQRPGQGIIEQFF.

The J gene is TRBJ2-5, the V gene TRBV3-1; absent DNA, TCRdb's TRBD1 call cannot be checked. CDR1 and CDR2 (germline): LGHDT, YNNKEL (reference sequence). The CDR3 covers 16 residues. The CDR3 region is CASSQDRLGGQETQYF.

The chain uses TRBV30 and TRBJ1-1. This CDR3 spans 13 amino acids. Per germline, CDR1 GTSNPN and CDR2 SVGIG (reference sequence). CDR3: CAWSVFRETEAFF.

V and J are TRBV13 and TRBJ2-2. From germline, CDR1 is PRHDT and CDR2 FYEKMQ (reference sequence). This CDR3 region has 13 residues. The CDR3 region is CASSPGNTGELFF.

This chain connects TRBV7-9 to TRBJ2-1; without DNA, the TCRdb call of TRBD1 cannot be checked. Germline loops: CDR1 SEHNR, CDR2 FQNEAQ (reference sequence). CDR3 length equals 16 residues. CDR3 sequence reads: CASSLRQGSRYNEQFF. The whole variable domain, filled in from reference TRBV7-9 and TRBJ2-1, reads DTGVSQNPRHKITKRGQNVTFRCDPISEHNRLYWYRQTLGQGPEFLTYFQNEAQLEKSRLLSDRFSAERPKGSFSTLEIQRTEQGDSAMYLCASSLRQGSRYNEQFFGPGTRLTVL.